This TCR beta chain was observed in a study of blood T cell repertoires in COVID-19 (TCRdb year 2020). About the investigation overall: Collaborator samples came from the United States, Italy and Spain and covered acute and convalescent phases of COVID-19. The sample metadata nearly always contained a de-identified subject ID, COVID-19 status, age in years and sex. Where available, HLA class I and class II types were taken from metadata supplied by the sample provider and were not determined by assay-based typing. Deeply sampled blood TCRbeta repertoires from subjects exposed to, actively infected with, or recovered from COVID-19 were included in the dataset. Samples came from the ongoing ImmuneRACE study (first 160 participants) plus 1,254 subjects from 6 global collaborators. The repertoires were released in a freely available public database intended as a resource for research on the immune response to SARS-CoV-2. The prospective study material was composed of cDNA or gDNA derived from T cells, B-cell-depleted T cells, or PBMCs.

TCRbeta CDR3 regions were amplified from genomic DNA using the immunoSEQ Assay, a bias-controlled multiplex PCR. For the original study's pipeline: Nucleated cell counts per sample were estimated from amplification of reference gene primers within the assay. To quantify the absolute abundance of each unique TCRbeta CDR3 rearrangement, sequence reads were collapsed and filtered. For each sample, productive Simpson clonality was calculated as the square root of Simpson's diversity index across productive rearrangements. TCRdb stores this immuneACCESS table with in-frame sequences only. Part of the clones is absent; in the studies checked, under half of the shortfall reflects unresolved V genes, and no reason is known for the rest. From that table come the V and J calls and clone size; the DNA was used to work out D and trimming. The sample table lists about 250,000 clones, around 84% of them with a count of one. The top ten clonotypes cover 6.6% of the sample.

CDR1 and CDR2, looked up from the germline V gene (reference sequence), are LNHNV and YYDKDF. The CDR3, from cysteine to phenylalanine, totals 16 residues. Only the CDR3 part of the read is kept: 48 bases, read in frame from the first base. V is clipped by 5 bases and J by 3 bases, and the sequence between their germline boundaries is 17 bases long. As concerns this clone: The antigen it recognizes is unknown. Base-call qualities are not available, and no considerably larger clone is one nucleotide away.

Participants in the prospective study were enrolled through a virtual design, were aged 18 to 89 years, and lived in about two dozen United States geographic areas. To assign participants to cohorts, the prospective study relied on clinical history that participants themselves reported in a screening survey and a study questionnaire. Exposed participants had been in contact with someone with a PCR-confirmed or clinician-diagnosed COVID-19 case within 2 weeks of study entry. In the prospective study, mobile phlebotomists collected whole blood, serum and a nasopharyngeal or oropharyngeal swab from each participant. Participants in the prospective study had the option to provide additional blood draws and questionnaires over a 2-month period. Before DNA extraction, prospective study blood samples were shipped either frozen or at room temperature. General study outcomes and caveats: The amount of clinical and demographic metadata varied by source and participant and was provided uncurated.

The sample comprised PBMCs or T cells enriched from blood (not recorded which). In this chain, TRBV15 is recombined with TRBJ2-1; perhaps TRBD1 is the D gene, with 7 bases matching. This TCR derives from a woman between 50 and 59 years old who had been exposed to COVID-19. The DNA reads TGTGCCACCAGCGGGGGGTCCCGGGACAGCTACAATGAGCAGTTCTTC. It translates as CATSGGSRDSYNEQFF.